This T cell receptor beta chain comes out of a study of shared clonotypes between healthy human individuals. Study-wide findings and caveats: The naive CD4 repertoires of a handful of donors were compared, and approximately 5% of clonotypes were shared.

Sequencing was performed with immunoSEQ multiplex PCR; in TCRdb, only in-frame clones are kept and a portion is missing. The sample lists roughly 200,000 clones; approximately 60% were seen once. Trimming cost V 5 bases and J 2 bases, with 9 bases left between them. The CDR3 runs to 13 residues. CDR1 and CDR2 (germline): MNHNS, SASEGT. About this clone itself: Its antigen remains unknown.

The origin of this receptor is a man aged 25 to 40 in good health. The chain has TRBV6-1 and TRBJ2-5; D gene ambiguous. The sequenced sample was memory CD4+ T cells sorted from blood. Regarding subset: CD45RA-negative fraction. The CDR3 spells CASSRAEQETQYF. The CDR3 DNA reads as TGTGCCAGCAGTAGGGCAGAGCAAGAGACCCAGTACTTC.